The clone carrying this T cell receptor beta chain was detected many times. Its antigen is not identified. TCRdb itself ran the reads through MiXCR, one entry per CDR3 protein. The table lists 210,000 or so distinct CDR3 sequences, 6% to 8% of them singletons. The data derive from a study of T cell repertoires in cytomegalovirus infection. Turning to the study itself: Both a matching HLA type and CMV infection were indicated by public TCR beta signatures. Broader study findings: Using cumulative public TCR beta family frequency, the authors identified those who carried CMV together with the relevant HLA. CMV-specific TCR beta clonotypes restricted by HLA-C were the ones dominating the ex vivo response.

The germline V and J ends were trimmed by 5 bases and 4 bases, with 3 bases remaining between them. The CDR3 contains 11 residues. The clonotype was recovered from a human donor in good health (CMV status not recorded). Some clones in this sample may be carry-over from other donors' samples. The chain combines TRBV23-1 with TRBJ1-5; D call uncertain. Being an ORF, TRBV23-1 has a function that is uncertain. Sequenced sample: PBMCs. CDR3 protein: CASSGNQPQHF. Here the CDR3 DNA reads TGCGCCAGCAGTGGGAATCAGCCCCAGCATTTT.